The subject of this entry is one T cell receptor (beta chain). Germline values: CDR1 SGHTA, CDR2 FQGTGA. The ends were cut back, 1 base at V and 7 bases at J, with 11 bases in the middle. The CDR3 totals 15 residues. The data belong to a study of blood T cell repertoires in COVID-19. In the study overall: T cells, B-cell-depleted T cells, or PBMCs provided the cDNA or gDNA that served as material.

Under the authors' procedure: How many nucleated cells were present was estimated from reference gene primer amplification. Profiling relied on immunoSEQ multiplex PCR, and the TCRdb table lists in-frame clones only, not all of them. Clonal size and the V and J genes are those of that table, whereas D and trimming came from the DNA. The sample lists more than 85,000 clones, 80% to 90% occurring once. Sample: peripheral blood. This sequence was found in a woman aged 55-70 years with acute or convalescent COVID-19. The chain recombines TRBV7-3 with TRBJ1-6, with a tentative D call TRBD1 (6 bases). CDR3 protein: CASSLRQGQNSPLHF. The DNA of the CDR3 is TGTGCCAGCAGCTTAAGGCAGGGGCAAAATTCACCCCTCCACTTT.